This passage covers 15 T cell receptor beta chains from one sample sequenced in a study of blood T cells in healthy people across ages. The use of a sample-barcoded 5' primer and a J-beta primer mix characterized a second PCR of about 7 to 12 cycles. TCRdb reanalysed the 5' RACE reads using MiXCR and keeps one entry per CDR3 protein. The table has roughly 800,000 distinct CDR3 sequences, around 36% seen once. The source material was blood. The source is a man aged 18 to 30 in good health.

This clonotype was seen more than once but under ten times. The V call is TRBV12-3 or TRBV12-4, the J call TRBJ1-2; D might be TRBD1 (5 bases). The length of the CDR3 is 13 residues. The V end lost 7 bases, the J end lost 2 bases, and 11 bases lay between the germline ends. DNA of the CDR3: TGTGCCAGCACCGTACGGGGGAACTATGGCTACACCTTC. Translating gives CASTVRGNYGYTF.

The chain links TRBV6-2 or TRBV6-3 to TRBJ2-7; no clear D gene. Germline CDR1 is MNHEY and CDR2 is SVGEGT. Trimming cost V 9 bases and J 2 bases, with 14 bases left between them. There are 13 residues in the CDR3. CDR3 bases: TGTGCCAGTGCCTTCGGCTTGACCTACGAGCAGTACTTC. This translates into CASAFGLTYEQYF.

In this sample, this clonotype turned up a few times. The V call is TRBV7-2, the J call TRBJ1-5; D is perhaps TRBD1 (6 bases). The CDR3 has 12 residues. CDR1 is SGHTA and CDR2 is FQGNSA in the germline V gene. V lost 0 bases and J 11 bases, leaving 8 bases between the germline ends. CDR3 coding DNA: TGTGCCAGCAGCTTAGCACAGGGTGCCCAGCATTTT. It specifies CASSLAQGAQHF. Complete variable domain (other parts from reference TRBV7-2 and TRBJ1-5): GAGVSQSPSNKVTEKGKDVELRCDPISGHTALYWYRQSLGQGLEFLIYFQGNSAPDKSGLPSDRFSAERTGGSVSTLTIQRTQQEDSAVYLCASSLAQGAQHFGDGTRLSIL.

A few counts support this clonotype. This chain links TRBV27 with TRBJ1-2; D gene uncertain. From germline, CDR1 is MNHEY and CDR2 SMNVEV (reference sequence). This CDR3 has 14 residues. Trimming removed 0 bases from V and 1 base from J, with 6 bases in between. The CDR3 DNA reads TGTGCCAGCAGTTTATCGGCAGATAACTATGGCTACACCTTC. Encoded protein: CASSLSADNYGYTF.

This clonotype was detected only a few times. The chain links TRBV9 to TRBJ2-5; 7 nucleotides line up with TRBD2. This CDR3 is 15 amino acids long. Germline V lookup: CDR1 SGDLS, CDR2 YYNGEE. V was pared by 0 bases and J by 4 bases, with 6 bases of the junction left unmatched. The CDR3 coding sequence is TGTGCCAGCAGCGTAGGGGGAGGGAGGGGAGAGACCCAGTACTTC. Translation gives CASSVGGGRGETQYF.

V is TRBV5-1 and J is TRBJ2-1; D is undetermined. The CDR3 has 15 residues. V gave up 5 bases and J gave up 6 bases, with 18 bases separating them. From germline, CDR1 is SGHRS and CDR2 YFSETQ. DNA of the CDR3: TGCGCCAGCAGTTCGGACGGAGTAACCGGCAATGAGCAGTTCTTC. Amino acid sequence: CASSSDGVTGNEQFF.

This clonotype has just one count. CDR3 sequence (DNA): TGTGCCAGCAGCGACAGGGGAAGGAATAAGGGAGACACTGAAGCTTTCTTT. It codes for CASSDRGRNKGDTEAFF. The gene calls are TRBV6-2 or TRBV6-3 and TRBJ1-1; 8 bases align to TRBD1. Unmatched junction bases numbered 15, after V lost 6 bases and J lost 3 bases. CDR3 size: 17 residues. Germline V gene sequence: CDR1 MNHEY, CDR2 SVGEGT.

The V gene is TRBV5-1, the J gene TRBJ2-5; D gene uncertain. The germline V and J ends were trimmed by 1 base and 0 bases, with 10 bases remaining between them. Per the germline V gene, CDR1 is SGHRS and CDR2 is YFSETQ. The CDR3 has 15 residues. The CDR3 reads CASSLFGANQETQYF. CDR3 coding DNA: TGCGCCAGCAGCTTGTTCGGCGCGAACCAAGAGACCCAGTACTTC.

This sequence joins TRBV2 and TRBJ2-7; a weak D match, TRBD1 (6 bases). The CDR3 spans 15 residues. The V end lost 2 bases, the J end lost 5 bases, and 16 bases lay between the germline ends. Germline V gene data show CDR1 as SNHLY and CDR2 as FYNNEI. CDR3 in amino acids: CASSEHTGKVHEQYF. The DNA for the CDR3 is TGTGCCAGCAGTGAACATACAGGGAAGGTGCACGAGCAGTACTTC.

V is TRBV28 and J is TRBJ2-5; 8 bases map to TRBD1. Germline values: CDR1 MDHEN, CDR2 SYDVKM. Trimming removed 6 bases from V and 10 bases from J; junction bases left unmatched: 13. This CDR3 is 14 amino acids long. DNA of the CDR3: TGTGCCAGCAGCGGACAGGGAGGTCACTTAGGCCAGTACTTC. Its protein is CASSGQGGHLGQYF.

V gene TRBV5-1 combines with J gene TRBJ2-6; 7 bases are shared with TRBD1. Trimming cost V 6 bases and J 2 bases; bases outside gene matches: 5. From germline, CDR1 is SGHRS and CDR2 YFSETQ. CDR3 length: 15 residues. In DNA, the CDR3 is TGCGCCAGCACTGCACAGGGGACTGGGGCCAACGTCCTGACTTTC. Protein sequence: CASTAQGTGANVLTF.

CDR3 coding DNA: TGTGCCAGCAGTTCGCGGACTAGCGGGGCCTCCTACAATGAGCAGTTCTTC. It codes for CASSSRTSGASYNEQFF. This chain links TRBV6-5 with TRBJ2-1; 12 bases are a match to TRBD2. Germline-derived CDR1 and CDR2 are MNHEY and SVGAGI. This CDR3 is built from 17 residues. Unmatched junction bases numbered 4, after V lost 4 bases and J lost 0 bases.

The V and J genes are TRBV7-7 and TRBJ2-2; 9 nucleotides match TRBD2. Germline V gene sequence: CDR1 SSHAT, CDR2 FNYEAQ (reference sequence). CDR3 length: 15 residues. Trimming cost V 5 bases and J 5 bases; bases outside gene matches: 6. CDR3 nucleotides: TGTGCCAGCAGCCAAGCGGGGGGAAGGACCGGGGAGCTGTTTTTT. This gives the protein CASSQAGGRTGELFF.

The rearrangement links TRBV12-3 or TRBV12-4 to TRBJ2-1; D could derive from TRBD1 or TRBD2 (5 bases each). The germline V and J ends were trimmed by 3 bases and 5 bases, with 20 bases remaining between them. The CDR3 has 17 amino acids. The CDR3 protein is CASSLGLTRASHNEQFF. CDR3 DNA: TGTGCCAGCAGTTTGGGGCTTACGAGGGCCAGCCACAATGAGCAGTTCTTC.

The J gene is TRBJ2-3, the V gene TRBV5-1, with 7 bases that match TRBD1. This CDR3 has 16 amino acids. V was clipped by 3 bases and J by 0 bases; unmatched bases: 7. Per the germline V gene, CDR1 is SGHRS and CDR2 is YFSETQ. CDR3 nucleotides: TGCGCCAGCAGCTCGGGACAGATATTCAGCACAGATACGCAGTATTTT. Residues: CASSSGQIFSTDTQYF.